The 26 T cell receptor beta chains reported below all come from one sample, sequenced in a study of beta chain features in type 1 diabetes. The isolated RNA, all of it, was reverse transcribed, so expressed TCRB transcripts were what got sequenced. TCRdb keeps only in-frame clones here, not all; method: immunoSEQ multiplex PCR. The sample holds roughly 240,000 clones, approximately 14% seen once. Sequenced sample: naive CD4+ T cells from blood. The receptors come from a woman between 35 and 50 years old in good health.

This clone was picked up a small number of times. This chain connects TRBV19 to TRBJ2-4; 7 bases line up with TRBD1. The CDR3 is 12 residues long. Trimming at V came to 4 bases and at J to 6 bases, leaving 0 bases not matched to a gene. CDR1 is LNHDA and CDR2 is SQIVND in the germline V gene (reference sequence). The CDR3 here is CASSRQGNIQYF. DNA for the CDR3: TGTGCCAGTAGTAGACAGGGAAACATTCAGTACTTC.

As to this clone: Lacking the conserved final phenylalanine or tryptophan, this CDR3 likely reflects a read error. The gene calls are TRBV5-1 and TRBJ2-2; 11 nucleotides agree with TRBD2. The CDR3 is 19 residues long. J was trimmed by 2 bases and V by 0 bases; bases with no gene match: 9. CDR1 is SGHRS, CDR2 YFSETQ, per germline. CDR3 residues: CASSLVALAGGRNTGELFL. CDR3 bases: TGCGCCAGCAGCTTGGTTGCCCTAGCGGGGGGCAGAAACACCGGGGAGCTGTTTCTT.

The chain combines TRBV2 with TRBJ2-3; D is unclear. The V end lost 0 bases, the J end lost 6 bases, and 10 bases lay between the germline ends. This CDR3 contains 14 residues. Germline loops: CDR1 SNHLY, CDR2 FYNNEI. The CDR3 coding sequence is TGTGCCAGCAGTGAAGCGCTTCGGGTGGATACGCAGTATTTT. Its translation is CASSEALRVDTQYF.

V and J are TRBV2 and TRBJ2-4, with D tentatively TRBD2 (6 bases). V lost 3 bases and J lost 5, with 8 bases in between. The CDR3 is made up of 13 amino acids. The germline CDR1 and CDR2 sequences are SNHLY and FYNNEI. This CDR3 reads CASSERRENIQYF. Written as DNA, the CDR3 is TGTGCCAGCAGTGAGCGGAGGGAAAACATTCAGTACTTC. Drawing the rest from reference TRBV2 and TRBJ2-4, the complete variable domain is EPEVTQTPSHQVTQMGQEVILRCVPISNHLYFYWYRQILGQKVEFLVSFYNNEISEKSEIFDDQFSVERPDGSNFTLKIRSTKLEDSAMYFCASSERRENIQYFGAGTRLSVL.

The chain couples TRBV19 to TRBJ2-3, with 11 nucleotides matching TRBD2. The CDR3 runs 18 residues. Trimming cost V 4 bases and J 0 bases; bases outside gene matches: 9. CDR1 is LNHDA, CDR2 SQIVND, per germline (reference sequence). CDR3 region: CASSKGTSGGSSTDTQYF. The CDR3 coding sequence is TGTGCCAGTAGTAAAGGGACTAGCGGTGGATCTAGCACAGATACGCAGTATTTT.

The rearrangement uses TRBV5-1 and TRBJ2-7, with D perhaps matching TRBD1 (6 bases). V lost 4 bases and J 1 base, leaving 15 bases between the germline ends. Per the germline V gene, CDR1 is SGHRS and CDR2 is YFSETQ. The CDR3 has 15 residues. CDR3: CASSIGGFRSYEQYF. The CDR3 DNA reads as TGCGCCAGCAGCATTGGGGGCTTCCGATCCTACGAGCAGTACTTC.

The V and J genes are TRBV6-7 and TRBJ2-7; 8 nucleotides align to TRBD1. TRBV6-7 is identified as an open reading frame with a role that is uncertain. The CDR3 has 14 amino acids. V lost 1 base and J lost 3; bases outside the gene matches: 2. The chain's CDR3 is CASSYFTGGYEQYF. The DNA for the CDR3 is TGTGCCAGCAGTTACTTTACAGGGGGCTACGAGCAGTACTTC.

This clone was observed a few times. The V call is TRBV21-1, the J call TRBJ1-1; the tabulated D call, TRBD1, remains unverified against the DNA. TRBV21-1 is listed as a pseudogene. The CDR3 spans 14 residues. The CDR3 is CASVDRAENTEAFF. The CDR3 DNA reads TGTGCCAGCGTTGACAGGGCCGAGAACACTGAAGCTTTCTTT.

This clone was observed a few times. The chain couples TRBV7-9 to TRBJ1-1; D is ambiguous. Between the trimmed V and J ends, which lost 5 bases and 0 bases, there was a span of 10 bases. Germline V gene data show CDR1 as SEHNR and CDR2 as FQNEAQ (reference sequence). The CDR3 has 14 residues. CDR3 coding DNA: TGTGCCAGCAGCGCCGGGAACCTGAACACTGAAGCTTTCTTT. It yields the protein CASSAGNLNTEAFF. Together with reference TRBV7-9 and TRBJ1-1, the CDR3 gives the full variable domain: DTGVSQNPRHKITKRGQNVTFRCDPISEHNRLYWYRQTLGQGPEFLTYFQNEAQLEKSRLLSDRFSAERPKGSFSTLEIQRTEQGDSAMYLCASSAGNLNTEAFFGQGTRLTVV.

The rearrangement joins TRBV6-5 to TRBJ1-2; no reliable D call. V shed 0 bases and J shed 5 bases, with 16 bases lying between them. The germline CDR1 and CDR2 sequences are MNHEY and SVGAGI. The CDR3 is 16 residues long. This CDR3 is CASSYSWEGNSYGYTF. CDR3 bases: TGTGCCAGCAGTTACTCGTGGGAGGGAAACTCTTATGGCTACACCTTC.

This clone was counted a few times. The rearrangement uses TRBV14 and TRBJ1-6; 8 nucleotides align to TRBD1. The CDR3 length is 15 residues. Germline V lookup: CDR1 SGHDN, CDR2 FVKESK. V lost 3 bases, J lost 7 bases, and 5 bases stayed unmatched. The CDR3 coding sequence is TGTGCCAGCAGCCATCGACAGGGGTCAAATTCACCCCTCCACTTT. Translated: CASSHRQGSNSPLHF.

This clone was seen at least ten times. J is TRBJ2-7 and V is TRBV7-2; 8 nucleotides align to TRBD1. This CDR3 comprises 16 residues. The J segment lost 4 bases and the V segment lost 1 base, leaving 9 bases of the junction unmatched. Germline CDR1 and CDR2: SGHTA and FQGNSA. CDR3 sequence: CASSLVVGRGLYEQYF. CDR3 coding DNA: TGTGCCAGCAGCTTAGTTGTTGGCAGGGGGCTGTACGAGCAGTACTTC.

A few counts support this clone. The CDR3 reads CASSPSTDTQYF. The CDR3, as DNA: TGTGCCAGCAGCCCTAGCACAGATACGCAGTATTTT. The V call is TRBV7-2, the J call TRBJ2-3; D ambiguous. The CDR3 extends over 12 amino acids. CDR1 SGHTA and CDR2 FQGNSA come from the germline V gene. V shed 5 bases and J shed 0 bases, with 3 bases lying between them.

In its sample, this clone was seen a few times. This rearrangement joins TRBV4-1 to TRBJ2-5, with D tentatively TRBD2 (6 bases). The V end lost 0 bases, the J end lost 5 bases, and 25 bases lay between the germline ends. The V gene's germline CDR1 is MGHRA and CDR2 YSYEKL. The CDR3 has 19 residues. The DNA of the CDR3 is TGCGCCAGCAGCCAAGAGGGGTCAGGTGACGGGGGAGTCAGGGAGACCCAGTACTTC. Amino acids: CASSQEGSGDGGVRETQYF.

This clone showed up just once. This chain links TRBV15 with TRBJ2-2, with TRBD1 matching 7 bases. V lost 2 bases to trimming and J lost 0 bases; unmatched junction nucleotides: 3. The CDR3 length is 16 residues. Germline CDR1 LNHNV, CDR2 YYDKDF (reference sequence). The CDR3 sequence: CATSRTTGANTGELFF. CDR3 bases: TGTGCCACCAGCAGAACAACAGGGGCGAACACCGGGGAGCTGTTTTTT.

The table lists this clone with a few counts. The chain is built from TRBV10-3 and TRBJ2-3; 11 bases are shared with TRBD2. Germline V gives CDR1 ENHRY, CDR2 SYGVKD. Trimming cost V 4 bases and J 0 bases; bases outside gene matches: 6. The CDR3 sequence is 17 residues long. The CDR3 sequence: CAISGLAGGLSTDTQYF. CDR3 coding DNA: TGTGCCATCAGTGGGCTAGCGGGGGGCCTAAGCACAGATACGCAGTATTTT.

Only a few counts were recorded for this clone. This chain joins TRBV4-3 and TRBJ2-6; 7 positions agree with TRBD1. Germline loops: CDR1 LGHNA, CDR2 YSLEER. CDR3 size: 18 residues. Trimming at V came to 1 base and at J to 0 bases, leaving 6 bases not matched to a gene. The CDR3 nucleotides read TGCGCCAGCAGCCAAGCGACAGGGAGACTCTCTGGGGCCAACGTCCTGACTTTC. Protein product: CASSQATGRLSGANVLTF.

V and J are TRBV7-2 and TRBJ2-1; TRBD1 matches 8 bases. Germline V lookup: CDR1 SGHTA, CDR2 FQGNSA. The CDR3 consists of 14 residues. V trimming: 4 bases; J trimming: 9 bases; junction bases outside the gene matches: 8. The CDR3 is CASSSTTGVSEQFF. DNA for the CDR3: TGTGCCAGCAGCTCAACGACAGGGGTGAGTGAGCAGTTCTTC.

The CDR3 loop is CASSRVGASETQYF. The CDR3, as DNA: TGTGCCAGCTCACGAGTAGGGGCTTCCGAGACCCAGTACTTC. The chain employs TRBV18 and TRBJ2-5, with D perhaps TRBD1 (5 bases). CDR1 and CDR2 from the germline V gene are KGHSH and LQKENI. V was cut by 4 bases and J by 5 bases, with 14 bases left in between. The CDR3 is made up of 14 amino acids.

This clone has only a few counts. The V call is TRBV6-6, the J call TRBJ1-2, with D tentatively TRBD1 (6 bases). Deletions cut 8 bases from V and 5 bases from J, with 15 bases between. Germline V gene data show CDR1 as MNHNY and CDR2 as SVGAGI (reference sequence). The CDR3 extends over 13 amino acids. For the CDR3, the DNA is TGTGCCAGCCTATCGACAGGCATTTATGGCTACACCTTC. Its protein product is CASLSTGIYGYTF.

The rearrangement uses TRBV2 and TRBJ1-2, with D possibly being TRBD1 (5 bases). The germline V gene encodes CDR1 SNHLY and CDR2 FYNNEI. The CDR3 is made up of 14 amino acids. Trimming cost V 8 bases and J 4 bases, with 17 bases left between them. In DNA, the CDR3 is TGTGCCAGCTTAACGGTCGGAGGGGTCTATGGCTACACCTTC. Its translation is CASLTVGGVYGYTF.

This clone was counted only a few times. The rearrangement links TRBV4-1 to TRBJ2-7; maybe TRBD1 (5 bases). This CDR3 contains 16 residues. The V gene lost 0 bases and the J gene lost 4 bases, with 16 bases spanning the gap. Germline V gene sequence: CDR1 MGHRA, CDR2 YSYEKL. The DNA of the CDR3 is TGCGCCAGCAGCCAAGATTGGGGCTTTAGACCGTACGAGCAGTACTTC. Translating it yields CASSQDWGFRPYEQYF.

This clone was observed a few times. This same CDR3 is encoded by further DNA sequences in the sample. The V call is TRBV7-9, the J call TRBJ2-5; tentative D call: TRBD2 (5 bases). The CDR3 has 13 residues. Germline CDR1 and CDR2: SEHNR and FQNEAQ (reference sequence). V was pared by 4 bases and J by 4 bases, with 10 bases between. The CDR3 sequence: CASSSRGAETQYF. The CDR3, as DNA: TGTGCCAGCAGCTCCCGGGGAGCAGAGACCCAGTACTTC.

This clone showed up just a few times. The chain couples TRBV4-3 to TRBJ1-6, with D possibly TRBD1 on 5 matching bases. The V gene lost 0 bases and the J gene lost 10 bases, with 19 bases spanning the gap. The CDR3 is 17 residues long. Germline V gene data show CDR1 as LGHNA and CDR2 as YSLEER. The DNA of the CDR3 is TGCGCCAGCAGCCAAGAGTTAAGGACATGGAAGAGGTCACCCCTCCACTTT. It codes for CASSQELRTWKRSPLHF.

J is TRBJ1-1 and V is TRBV2; D not resolved. CDR1 is SNHLY and CDR2 is FYNNEI in the germline V gene. V was cut by 6 bases and J by 4 bases, with 9 bases left in between. This CDR3 region has 12 residues. The CDR3 DNA follows: TGTGCCAGCAGGAGGGAGGCCACTGAAGCTTTCTTT. Its translation: CASRREATEAFF. The whole variable domain, filled in from reference TRBV2 and TRBJ1-1, reads EPEVTQTPSHQVTQMGQEVILRCVPISNHLYFYWYRQILGQKVEFLVSFYNNEISEKSEIFDDQFSVERPDGSNFTLKIRSTKLEDSAMYFCASRREATEAFFGQGTRLTVV.

This chain joins TRBV18 and TRBJ2-2, with TRBD1 matching over 7 bases. In germline, CDR1 is KGHSH, CDR2 LQKENI. With V trimmed by 4 bases and J by 1 base, 6 bases remained unmatched. The CDR3 contains 16 residues. The CDR3 is CASSLLGQENTGELFF. CDR3 DNA sequence: TGTGCCAGCTCACTATTAGGACAGGAGAACACCGGGGAGCTGTTTTTT.